Presented here are 17 T cell receptor beta chains from one specimen sequenced in a study of neurological immune-mediated disorders. MiXCR, run by TCRdb on the 5' RACE reads, gives a single entry per CDR3 protein. The data contain more than 50,000 distinct CDR3 sequences, around 3.8% of them singletons. The sequenced sample consisted of PBMCs. The receptors here all came from a woman aged 45-65 years with multiple sclerosis.

CDR3 sequence: CASTLDSSGANVLTF. The CDR3 DNA reads as TGTGCCAGCACCCTGGACAGTTCTGGGGCCAACGTCCTGACTTTC. The chain links TRBV6-2 or TRBV6-3 to TRBJ2-6; a weak D match, TRBD1 (6 bases). The V end lost 7 bases, the J end lost 1 base, and 11 bases lay between the germline ends. The CDR3 loop spans 15 amino acids. The germline gives CDR1 MNHEY, CDR2 SVGEGT.

This clonotype was picked up many times. V usage is TRBV12-3 or TRBV12-4 and J usage is TRBJ2-2, with 9 bases aligning to TRBD2. The CDR3 loop spans 16 amino acids. The V gene end was trimmed by 5 bases and the J gene end by 1 base; junction bases not matched to a gene: 5. The CDR3 region is CASSPRGGWNTGELFF. In DNA form, the CDR3 reads TGTGCCAGCAGTCCGCGGGGGGGTTGGAACACCGGGGAGCTGTTTTTT.

Many counts were recorded for this clonotype. The chain couples TRBV20-1 to TRBJ2-7; D may be TRBD1 or TRBD2 (5 bases each). Germline values: CDR1 DFQATT, CDR2 SNEGSKA (reference sequence). V dropped 5 bases and J dropped 4 bases, with 15 bases sitting between them. CDR3 length: 13 residues. CDR3 nucleotides: TGCAGTGCTCGCCCGGGACCGCTGTACGAGCAGTACTTC. It codes for CSARPGPLYEQYF.

This clonotype came up many times. The chain carries TRBV29-1 and TRBJ2-1; 9 bases fit TRBD1. CDR1 is SQVTM and CDR2 is ANQGSEA in the germline V gene. After removal of 7 bases from V and 9 bases from J, the junction contained 7 bases not matched to a gene. CDR3 length equals 12 residues. The CDR3 DNA sequence: TGCAGCGCTGGGGACAGGGCGGGTGAGCAGTTCTTC. Protein: CSAGDRAGEQFF.

This clonotype was observed many times. The CDR3 reads CASSTRLAGGTYNEQFF. For the CDR3, the DNA is TGTGCCAGCAGTACGAGACTAGCGGGAGGGACCTACAATGAGCAGTTCTTC. The chain is built from TRBV6-5 and TRBJ2-1; 14 bases match TRBD2. This CDR3 is 17 amino acids long. J lost 2 bases, V lost 5 bases, and 5 bases had no gene match. The germline V gene encodes CDR1 MNHEY and CDR2 SVGAGI.

This clonotype was counted a few times. One base away lies a much larger clone, so this may be a sequencing read error. The chain couples TRBV5-1 to TRBJ1-3; no definite D call. Germline V gene lookup returns CDR1 SGHRS and CDR2 YFSETQ. Trimming removed 4 bases from V and 2 bases from J, with 10 bases in between. This CDR3 region has 14 residues. The CDR3 region is CASSTREAGNTIYF. The CDR3 region has the DNA TGCGCCAGCAGCACAAGGGAAGCTGGAAACACCATATATTTT. Based on the CDR3 plus reference TRBV5-1 and TRBJ1-3, the full variable domain is KAGVTQTPRYLIKTRGQQVTLSCSPISGHRSVSWYQQTPGQGLQFLFEYFSETQRNKGNFPGRFSGRQFSNSRSEMNVSTLELGDSALYLCASSTREAGNTIYFGEGSWLTVV.

This clonotype was detected many times. The rearrangement links TRBV20-1 to TRBJ2-1, with 8 bases lining up with TRBD2. The J segment lost 4 bases and the V segment lost 5 bases, leaving 7 bases of the junction unmatched. Germline V gives CDR1 DFQATT, CDR2 SNEGSKA (reference sequence). The CDR3 is 14 residues long. In DNA form, the CDR3 reads TGCAGTGCTCAGCGGGAGCTCCTTTACAATGAGCAGTTCTTC. Protein sequence: CSAQRELLYNEQFF.

This clonotype was observed at least ten times. This chain connects TRBV2 to TRBJ1-5; the D gene is possibly TRBD1 (6 bases). This CDR3 spans 15 amino acids. Trimming pared 2 bases from V and 0 bases from J, leaving 8 bases between. The germline V gene has CDR1 SNHLY and CDR2 FYNNEI. The CDR3 DNA follows: TGTGCCAGCAGTGAATGGACAGATAGCAATCAGCCCCAGCATTTT. This sequence encodes CASSEWTDSNQPQHF.

This clonotype was picked up many times. This sequence joins TRBV7-2 and TRBJ1-2, with a possible D match to TRBD1 (6 bases). V was pared by 2 bases and J by 4 bases, with 11 bases between. CDR1 and CDR2 (germline): SGHTA, FQGNSA. The CDR3 runs 14 residues. The DNA for the CDR3 is TGTGCCAGCAGCTTATCAGGGGCAGGCTATGGCTACACCTTC. Protein product: CASSLSGAGYGYTF.

This clonotype was observed at least ten times. The CDR3 nucleotides are TGTGCCAGCAGCGTCGGGACTACAACCCGGGAGACCCAGTACTTC. Protein sequence: CASSVGTTTRETQYF. The chain combines TRBV11-3 with TRBJ2-5, with 7 bases matching TRBD2. Germline CDR1 is SGHNT and CDR2 is YENEEA. The V and J ends lost 5 bases and 5 bases, in that order; junction bases with no gene match: 11. The CDR3 contains 15 residues.

This clonotype was seen repeatedly, ten times or more. V is TRBV29-1 and J is TRBJ2-2; TRBD2 might be the D (7 bases). Germline V lookup: CDR1 SQVTM, CDR2 ANQGSEA. V was cut by 6 bases and J by 5 bases, with 13 bases left in between. This CDR3 has 13 residues. The DNA for the CDR3 is TGCAGCGTCTCTAGGGGGGGAACCGGGGAGCTGTTTTTT. It is translated as CSVSRGGTGELFF.

This clonotype was seen ten or more times. The chain is built from TRBV18 and TRBJ1-1; D remains ambiguous. V dropped 3 bases and J dropped 3 bases, with 14 bases sitting between them. CDR3 length: 15 residues. Germline V gene sequence: CDR1 KGHSH, CDR2 LQKENI. In nucleotides, the CDR3 is TGTGCCAGCTCACCGGTGCCGGGGTCGGACACTGAAGCTTTCTTT. Its translation is CASSPVPGSDTEAFF.

Ten or more counts support this clonotype. The chain has TRBV6-2 or TRBV6-3 and TRBJ2-7, with TRBD2 matching over 7 bases. The germline V gene encodes CDR1 MNHEY and CDR2 SVGEGT. V shed 0 bases and J 0 bases; nucleotides not matched to a gene: 8. CDR3 size: 17 residues. The CDR3 nucleotides are TGTGCCAGCAGTTACTCGATCCTAGCGGCCAGCTCCTACGAGCAGTACTTC. Its translation is CASSYSILAASSYEQYF.

This clonotype has at least ten counts. The rearrangement uses TRBV7-9 and TRBJ2-7, with D possibly TRBD1 on 5 matching bases. The CDR3 length is 13 residues. V lost 4 bases, J lost 3 bases, and 10 bases lay in between. Germline CDR1 SEHNR, CDR2 FQNEAQ (reference sequence). Here the CDR3 DNA reads TGTGCCAGCAGCTCAAGGGGATTCTACGAGCAGTACTTC. Encoded protein: CASSSRGFYEQYF.

This clonotype has at least ten counts. The J gene is TRBJ2-3, the V gene TRBV6-1, with unresolved D. The germline V gene encodes CDR1 MNHNS and CDR2 SASEGT. This CDR3 is 13 amino acids long. V lost 8 bases to trimming and J lost 2 bases, with 11 bases between them. CDR3 nucleotide sequence: TGTGCCAGCGCCCACACAATCACAGATACGCAGTATTTT. Protein sequence: CASAHTITDTQYF.

This clonotype has a count of ten or more. The chain has TRBV7-8 and TRBJ2-1, with 9 bases identical to TRBD2. The germline CDR1 and CDR2 sequences are SGHVS and FQNEAQ. The ends lost 1 base at V and 8 bases at J; junction bases unmatched: 6. The CDR3 extends over 15 amino acids. The CDR3 reads CASSLDTSGPHEQFF. The CDR3 nucleotides are TGTGCCAGCAGCTTAGACACTAGCGGGCCCCATGAGCAGTTCTTC.

This clonotype was counted many times. CDR3 amino acids: CASSLVLAGNTGELFF. The DNA of the CDR3 is TGTGCCAGCAGTTTAGTACTAGCGGGGAACACCGGGGAGCTGTTTTTT. The chain uses TRBV27 and TRBJ2-2; TRBD2 agrees at 9 bases. V was pared by 2 bases and J by 1 base, with 2 bases of the junction left unmatched. CDR1 MNHEY and CDR2 SMNVEV come from the germline V gene (reference sequence). The CDR3 length is 16 residues.